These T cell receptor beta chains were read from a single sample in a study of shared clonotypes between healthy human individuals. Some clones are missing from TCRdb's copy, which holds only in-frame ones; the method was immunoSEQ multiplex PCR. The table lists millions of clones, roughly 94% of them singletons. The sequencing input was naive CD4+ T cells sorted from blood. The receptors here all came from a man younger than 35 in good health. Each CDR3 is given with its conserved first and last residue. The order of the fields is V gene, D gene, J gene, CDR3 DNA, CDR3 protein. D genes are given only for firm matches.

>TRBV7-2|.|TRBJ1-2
TGTGCCAGCAGCCCTCCTGCCGGGTTCGGCTACACCTTC
CASSPPAGFGYTF
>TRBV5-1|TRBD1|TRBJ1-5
TGCGCCAGCAGCTCCATTCCAGGGGGCGGGCAGCCCCAGCATTTT
CASSSIPGGGQPQHF
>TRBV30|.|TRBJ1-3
TGTGCCTGGCAAGGGGCCTCCTTTCTCTCTGGAAACACCATATATTTT
CAWQGASFLSGNTIYF
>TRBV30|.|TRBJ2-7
TGTGCCTGGTCCCCCCAGGCCCTTCGCTACGAGCAGTACTTC
CAWSPQALRYEQYF
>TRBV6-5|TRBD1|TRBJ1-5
TGTGCCAGCAGTCCCGGGACAGGGGGAAGTCAGCCCCAGCATTTT
CASSPGTGGSQPQHF
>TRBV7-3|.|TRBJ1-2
TGTGCCAGCAGCTTACGACAGGAGGTCGGCTACACCTTC
CASSLRQEVGYTF
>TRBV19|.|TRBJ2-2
TGTGCCAGTAGTATCCGGACGGCCTTGGGGGAGCTGTTTTTT
CASSIRTALGELFF
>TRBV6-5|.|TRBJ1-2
TGTGCCAGCAGTTCGGGCAGTACGAGGTACACCTTC
CASSSGSTRYTF
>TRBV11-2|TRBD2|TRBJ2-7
TGTGCCTCTCTAGCGGGCGGGGAGCAGTACTTC
CASLAGGEQYF
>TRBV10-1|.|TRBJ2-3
TGCGCCAGCAGTGAGTCGAAAAGGGGTGGGCCAGATACGCAGTATTTT
CASSESKRGGPDTQYF
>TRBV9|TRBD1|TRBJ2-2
TGTGCCAGCAGCGTAGGAGGCGGACAGGGGCGTAAATACACCGGGGAGCTGTTTTTT
CASSVGGGQGRKYTGELFF
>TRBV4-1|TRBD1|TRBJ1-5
TGCGCCAGCAGCCAACAGGGGGCAACTAGCAATCAGCCCCAGCATTTT
CASSQQGATSNQPQHF
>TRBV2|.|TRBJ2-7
TGTGCCAGCAGTGAAGCCCATGCCATGGGTGAGCAGTACTTC
CASSEAHAMGEQYF
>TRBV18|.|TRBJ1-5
TGTGCCAGCTCACCACTCGGTGGACGGAGTATGACGGGGAGCAGACAGCCCCAGCATTTT
CASSPLGGRSMTGSRQPQHF
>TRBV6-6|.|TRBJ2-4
TGTGCCAGCAGTTCCCGAGGCATTCAGTACTTC
CASSSRGIQYF
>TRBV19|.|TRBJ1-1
TGTGCCAGTAGTGTCCACCTGTGGGGGACGGGTGGTGGCACTGAAGCTTTCTTT
CASSVHLWGTGGGTEAFF